This T cell receptor (beta chain) was sequenced in a study of shared clonotypes between healthy human individuals. This CDR3 has 13 amino acids. With 6 bases removed from V and 2 bases from J, the gap between germline ends came to 10 bases. Germline V gene sequence: CDR1 WSHSY, CDR2 SAAADI. Clones were sequenced by immunoSEQ multiplex PCR, and TCRdb holds only the in-frame ones, with some missing. This table holds roughly 700,000 clones, around 74% found once. In its sample, this clone was seen a few times. The rearrangement uses TRBV10-2 and TRBJ1-2; maybe TRBD1 (6 bases). Material: memory CD4+ T cells sorted from blood. Subset noted: CD45RA-negative fraction. The sequence derives from a woman younger than 45 in good health. The CDR3 loop is CASSRGANYGYTF. Written as DNA, the CDR3 is TGCGCCAGCAGCAGGGGTGCCAACTATGGCTACACCTTC.